Given below is one T cell receptor beta chain in context. No antigen is known for it. These data come from a study of glioma-infiltrating T cells after dendritic cell vaccination. Regarding the study as a whole: Patients with more pretreatment TILs had longer time to progression and survival. Complete blood and tumor specimen sets were limited to few patients.

V lost 1 base and J lost 4, with 17 bases in between. The CDR3 extends over 17 amino acids. From germline, CDR1 is SGHNT and CDR2 YENEEA. Blood PBMC samples: pre-vaccination, two weeks post third vaccination, and at tumor progression. The immunoSEQ assay amplified TCRB CDR3 from up to 2 ug DNA. This table comes from immunoSEQ multiplex PCR, and its TCRdb copy is limited to in-frame clones, with some not included. The sample lists approximately 48,000 clones, about 85% seen once, with over 9.5% in the top ten. The sequence came from a human donor with glioblastoma. The chain joins TRBV11-3 to TRBJ1-3; D gene unclear. The starting material was blood, obtained before dendritic cell vaccination. CDR3 coding DNA: TGTGCCAGCAGCTTAGTTGGGGAGCCAGGACCCGGAAACACCATATATTTT. Amino acids: CASSLVGEPGPGNTIYF.